One TCR beta chain is described in this entry. Its antigen is undetermined. This sample was taken from a study of shared clonotypes between healthy human individuals. Study information: There were three CD4 naive, three CD4 memory, two CD8 naive and one CD8 memory plates per donor.

Losses at the gene ends were 6 bases for V and 6 bases for J; bases not matched to a gene: 7. The CDR3 covers 15 residues. Germline V gene sequence: CDR1 MNHNS, CDR2 SASEGT. Notes on the study in general: Measured sharing among donors was expected to vary with sequencing depth.

In the original workflow: ImmunoSEQ sequences covered only the junction and lacked quality scores; filtering therefore differed. Generated by immunoSEQ multiplex PCR, the TCRdb table keeps only in-frame clones and is missing some. V and J calls and clone size are those listed in that table; D and trimming were worked out from the DNA. This table holds 2,500,000 or so clones, approximately 90% found once. This clonotype originated in a man between 18 and 29 years old in good health. The chain uses TRBV6-1 and TRBJ2-2; 10 bases fit TRBD1. Sequenced sample: naive CD4+ T cells sorted from blood. Documented subset: CD45RA+ positively selected. CDR3 in amino acids: CASRETGTGAGELFF. The CDR3 coding sequence is TGTGCCAGCAGAGAGACCGGGACAGGGGCCGGGGAGCTGTTTTTT.